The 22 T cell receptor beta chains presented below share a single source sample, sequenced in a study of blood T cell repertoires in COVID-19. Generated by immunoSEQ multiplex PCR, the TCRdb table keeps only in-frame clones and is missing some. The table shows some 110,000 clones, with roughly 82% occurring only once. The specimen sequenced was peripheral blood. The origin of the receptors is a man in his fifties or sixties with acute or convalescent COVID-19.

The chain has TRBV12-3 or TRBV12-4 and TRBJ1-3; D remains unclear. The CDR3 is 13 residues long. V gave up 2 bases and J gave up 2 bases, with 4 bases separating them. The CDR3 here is CASSLQAGNTIYF. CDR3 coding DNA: TGTGCCAGCAGTTTACAGGCTGGAAACACCATATATTTT.

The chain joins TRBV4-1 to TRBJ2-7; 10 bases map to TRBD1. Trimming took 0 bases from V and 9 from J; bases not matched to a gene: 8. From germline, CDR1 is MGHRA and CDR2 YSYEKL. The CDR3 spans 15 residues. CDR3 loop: CASSQDGTGVMVQYF. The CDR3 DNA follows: TGCGCCAGCAGCCAAGATGGGACAGGGGTGATGGTGCAGTACTTC.

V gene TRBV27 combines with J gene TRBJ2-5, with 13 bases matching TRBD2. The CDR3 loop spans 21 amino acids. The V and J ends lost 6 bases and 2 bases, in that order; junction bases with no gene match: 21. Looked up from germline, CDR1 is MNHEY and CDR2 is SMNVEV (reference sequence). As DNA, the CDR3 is TGTGCCAGCAGCCAGCGACTAGCGGGAGGCCGGATCCAGGGGGAACAAGAGACCCAGTACTTC. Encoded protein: CASSQRLAGGRIQGEQETQYF.

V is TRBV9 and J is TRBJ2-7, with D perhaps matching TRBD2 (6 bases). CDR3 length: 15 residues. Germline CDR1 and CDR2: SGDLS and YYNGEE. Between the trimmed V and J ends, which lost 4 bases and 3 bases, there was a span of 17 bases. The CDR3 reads CASSPRVGGLYEQYF. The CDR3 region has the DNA TGTGCCAGCAGCCCCAGGGTCGGGGGACTCTACGAGCAGTACTTC.

CDR3 bases: TGTGCCAGCAGCTTACAGATGAACACTGAAGCTTTCTTT. It translates to CASSLQMNTEAFF. J is TRBJ1-1 and V is TRBV7-2; D gene uncertain. Germline V gene data show CDR1 as SGHTA and CDR2 as FQGNSA. V was clipped by 2 bases and J by 0 bases, with 4 bases between them. The CDR3 runs 13 residues.

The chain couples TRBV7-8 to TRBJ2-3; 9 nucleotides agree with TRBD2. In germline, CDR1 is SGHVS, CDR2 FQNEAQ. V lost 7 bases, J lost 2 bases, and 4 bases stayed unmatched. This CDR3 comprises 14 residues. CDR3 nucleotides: TGTGCCAGCACCCTAGCGGGGCTCACAGATACGCAGTATTTT. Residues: CASTLAGLTDTQYF.

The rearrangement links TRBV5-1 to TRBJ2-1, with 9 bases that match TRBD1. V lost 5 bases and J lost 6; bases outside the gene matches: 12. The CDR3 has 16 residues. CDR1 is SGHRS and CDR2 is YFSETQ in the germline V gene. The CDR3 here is CASSPAGTGLFNEQFF. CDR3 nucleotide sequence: TGCGCCAGCAGTCCCGCCGGGACAGGGTTATTCAATGAGCAGTTCTTC.

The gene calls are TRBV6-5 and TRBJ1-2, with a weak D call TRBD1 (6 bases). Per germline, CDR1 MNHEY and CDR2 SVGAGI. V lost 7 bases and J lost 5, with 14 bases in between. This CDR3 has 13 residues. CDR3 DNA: TGTGCCAGCACTCCAGGGGCGGGTTATGGCTACACCTTC. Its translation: CASTPGAGYGYTF.

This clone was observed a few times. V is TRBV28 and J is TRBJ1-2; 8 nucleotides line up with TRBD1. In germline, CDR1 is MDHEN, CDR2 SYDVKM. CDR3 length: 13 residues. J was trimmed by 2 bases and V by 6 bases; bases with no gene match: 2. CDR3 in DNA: TGTGCCAGCAGGACAGGGGTAAACTATGGCTACACCTTC. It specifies CASRTGVNYGYTF.

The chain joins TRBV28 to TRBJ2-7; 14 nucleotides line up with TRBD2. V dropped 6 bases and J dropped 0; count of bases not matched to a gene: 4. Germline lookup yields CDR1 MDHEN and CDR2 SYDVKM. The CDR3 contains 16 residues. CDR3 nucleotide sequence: TGTGCCAGCAGCGGGACTAGCGGGAGTCTCTCCTACGAGCAGTACTTC. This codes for CASSGTSGSLSYEQYF.

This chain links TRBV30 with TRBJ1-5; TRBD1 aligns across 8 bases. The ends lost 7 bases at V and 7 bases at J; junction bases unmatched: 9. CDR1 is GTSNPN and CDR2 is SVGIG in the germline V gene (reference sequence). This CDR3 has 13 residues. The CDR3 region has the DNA TGTGCCTTCACGGACAGGGAGGGGCAGCCCCAGCATTTT. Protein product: CAFTDREGQPQHF.

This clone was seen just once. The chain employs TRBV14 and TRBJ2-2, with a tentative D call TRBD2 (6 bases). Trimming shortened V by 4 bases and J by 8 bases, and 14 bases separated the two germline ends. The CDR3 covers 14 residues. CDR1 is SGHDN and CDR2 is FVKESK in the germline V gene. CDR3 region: CASSLLGTLGELFF. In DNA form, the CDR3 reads TGTGCCAGCAGCCTCCTCGGGACTTTGGGGGAGCTGTTTTTT.

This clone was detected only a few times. Written as DNA, the CDR3 is TGTGCCAGCAGCACTACTTCTCGGGGGTACACCTTC. Its translation: CASSTTSRGYTF. The chain has TRBV21-1 and TRBJ1-2. TRBV21-1 represents a pseudogene. The CDR3 totals 12 residues.

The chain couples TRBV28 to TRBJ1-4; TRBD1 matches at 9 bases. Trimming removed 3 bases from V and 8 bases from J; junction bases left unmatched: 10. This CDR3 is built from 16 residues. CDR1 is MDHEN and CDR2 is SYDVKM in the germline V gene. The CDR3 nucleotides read TGTGCCAGCAGTTTTGAGCTCGGGACAGGGTGGGAAAAACTGTTTTTT. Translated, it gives CASSFELGTGWEKLFF.

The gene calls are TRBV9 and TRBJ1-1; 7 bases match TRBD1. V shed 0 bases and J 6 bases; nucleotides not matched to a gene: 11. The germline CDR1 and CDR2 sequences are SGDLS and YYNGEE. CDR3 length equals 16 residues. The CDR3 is CASSVGDSVLGSEAFF. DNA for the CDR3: TGTGCCAGCAGCGTAGGGGACAGCGTGCTCGGATCTGAAGCTTTCTTT. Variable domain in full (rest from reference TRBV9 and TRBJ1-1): DSGVTQTPKHLITATGQRVTLRCSPRSGDLSVYWYQQSLDQGLQFLIQYYNGEERAKGNILERFSAQQFPDLHSELNLSSLELGDSALYFCASSVGDSVLGSEAFFGQGTRLTVV.

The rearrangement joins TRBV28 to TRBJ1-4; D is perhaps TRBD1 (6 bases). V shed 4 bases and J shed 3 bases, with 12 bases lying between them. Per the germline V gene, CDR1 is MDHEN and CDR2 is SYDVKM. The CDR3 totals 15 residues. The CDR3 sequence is CASSWGRLPNEKLFF. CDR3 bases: TGTGCCAGCAGTTGGGGGCGTTTGCCTAATGAAAAACTGTTTTTT.

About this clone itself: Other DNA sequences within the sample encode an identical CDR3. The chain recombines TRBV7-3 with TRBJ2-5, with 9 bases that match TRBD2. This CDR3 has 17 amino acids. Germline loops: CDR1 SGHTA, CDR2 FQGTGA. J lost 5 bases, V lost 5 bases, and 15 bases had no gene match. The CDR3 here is CASSLSGGGGAFETQYF. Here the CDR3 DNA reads TGTGCCAGCAGCCTGAGCGGCGGCGGGGGGGCTTTTGAGACCCAGTACTTC.

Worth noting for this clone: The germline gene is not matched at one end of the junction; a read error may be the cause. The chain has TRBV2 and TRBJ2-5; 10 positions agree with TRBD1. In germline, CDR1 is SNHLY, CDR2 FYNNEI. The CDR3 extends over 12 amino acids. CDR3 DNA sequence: TGTGCCAGCAGTGGGACCGGGACAGGGGAGGACTTC. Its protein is CASSGTGTGEDF.

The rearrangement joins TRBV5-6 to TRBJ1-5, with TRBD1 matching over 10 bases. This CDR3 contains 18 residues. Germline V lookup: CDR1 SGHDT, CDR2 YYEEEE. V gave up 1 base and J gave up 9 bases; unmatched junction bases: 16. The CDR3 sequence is CASSLMTGGELGFMPQHF. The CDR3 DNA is TGTGCCAGCAGCTTGATGACAGGGGGCGAACTGGGGTTTATGCCCCAGCATTTT.

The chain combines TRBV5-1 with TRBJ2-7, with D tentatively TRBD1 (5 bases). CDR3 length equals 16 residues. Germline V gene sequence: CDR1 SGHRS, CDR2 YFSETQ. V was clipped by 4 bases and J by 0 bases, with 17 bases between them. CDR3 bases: TGCGCCAGCAGCCAACAGCCCAGGGCCTCCTCCTACGAGCAGTACTTC. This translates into CASSQQPRASSYEQYF. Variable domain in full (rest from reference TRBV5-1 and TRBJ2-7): KAGVTQTPRYLIKTRGQQVTLSCSPISGHRSVSWYQQTPGQGLQFLFEYFSETQRNKGNFPGRFSGRQFSNSRSEMNVSTLELGDSALYLCASSQQPRASSYEQYFGPGTRLTVT.

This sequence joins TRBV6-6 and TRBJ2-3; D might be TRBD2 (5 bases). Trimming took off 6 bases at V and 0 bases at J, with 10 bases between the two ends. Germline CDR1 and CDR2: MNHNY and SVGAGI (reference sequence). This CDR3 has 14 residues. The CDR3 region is CASRGAGSTDTQYF. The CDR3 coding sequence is TGTGCCAGCAGGGGAGCCGGAAGCACAGATACGCAGTATTTT.

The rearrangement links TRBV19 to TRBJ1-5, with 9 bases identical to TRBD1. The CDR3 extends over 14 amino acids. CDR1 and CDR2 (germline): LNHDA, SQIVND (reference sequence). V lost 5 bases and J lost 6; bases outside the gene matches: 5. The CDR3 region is CASSGTGFIQPQHF. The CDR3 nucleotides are TGTGCCAGTAGTGGGACAGGGTTTATTCAGCCCCAGCATTTT.